The present entry profiles one TCR beta chain with its context. The primer mix had 60 Vbeta and 13 Jbeta primers. Sequencing was performed with immunoSEQ multiplex PCR; in TCRdb, only in-frame clones are kept and a portion is missing. In the table there are some 150,000 clones, almost 80% of which are singletons. This entry belongs to a study of cytomegalovirus exposure and HLA in healthy donors. The germline gives CDR1 SGHNT, CDR2 YENEEA. V lost 0 bases and J 0 bases, leaving 9 bases between the germline ends. This CDR3 contains 16 residues. The sample consisted of PBMCs. The clonotype originates from a woman younger than 45 in good health and CMV-seronegative. This rearrangement joins TRBV11-3 to TRBJ2-1; a weak D match, TRBD2 (6 bases). This chain's CDR3 is CASSLEVGSSYNEQFF. CDR3 in DNA: TGTGCCAGCAGCTTAGAGGTCGGGAGCTCCTACAATGAGCAGTTCTTC.